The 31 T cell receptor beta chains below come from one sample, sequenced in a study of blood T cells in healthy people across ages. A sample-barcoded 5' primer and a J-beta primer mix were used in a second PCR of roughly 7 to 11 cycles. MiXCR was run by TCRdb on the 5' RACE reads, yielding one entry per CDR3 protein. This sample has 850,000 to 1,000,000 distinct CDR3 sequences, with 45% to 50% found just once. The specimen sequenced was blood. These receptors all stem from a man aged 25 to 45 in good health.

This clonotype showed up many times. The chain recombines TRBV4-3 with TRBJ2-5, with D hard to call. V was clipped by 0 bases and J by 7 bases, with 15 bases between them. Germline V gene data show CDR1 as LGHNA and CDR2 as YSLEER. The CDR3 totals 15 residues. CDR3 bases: TGCGCCAGCAGCCAAGATGGATCCAGATGGGGGACCCAGTACTTC. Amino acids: CASSQDGSRWGTQYF.

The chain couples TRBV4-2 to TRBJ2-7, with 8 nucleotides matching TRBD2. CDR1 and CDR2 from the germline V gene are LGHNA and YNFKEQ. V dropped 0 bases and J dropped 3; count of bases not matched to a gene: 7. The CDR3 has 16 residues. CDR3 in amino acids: CASSQDLTSDLYEQYF. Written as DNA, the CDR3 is TGTGCCAGCAGCCAAGATCTGACTAGCGACCTCTACGAGCAGTACTTC.

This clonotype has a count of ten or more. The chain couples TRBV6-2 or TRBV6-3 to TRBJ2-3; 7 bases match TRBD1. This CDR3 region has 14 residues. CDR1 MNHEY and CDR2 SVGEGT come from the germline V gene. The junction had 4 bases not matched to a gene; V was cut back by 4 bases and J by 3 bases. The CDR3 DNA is TGTGCCAGCAGTTCCCACAGGGGTACAGATACGCAGTATTTT. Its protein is CASSSHRGTDTQYF.

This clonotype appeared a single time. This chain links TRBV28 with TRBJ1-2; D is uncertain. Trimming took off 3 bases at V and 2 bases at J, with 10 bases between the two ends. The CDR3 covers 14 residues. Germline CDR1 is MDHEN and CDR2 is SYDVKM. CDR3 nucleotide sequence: TGTGCCAGCAGTTTCCCAGCTCAGAACTATGGCTACACCTTC. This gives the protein CASSFPAQNYGYTF.

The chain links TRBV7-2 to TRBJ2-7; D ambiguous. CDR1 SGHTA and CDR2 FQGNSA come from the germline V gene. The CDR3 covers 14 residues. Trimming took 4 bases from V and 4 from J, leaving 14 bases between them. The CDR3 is CASSSTRTQYEQYF. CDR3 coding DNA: TGTGCCAGCAGCTCAACCCGAACGCAATACGAGCAGTACTTC.

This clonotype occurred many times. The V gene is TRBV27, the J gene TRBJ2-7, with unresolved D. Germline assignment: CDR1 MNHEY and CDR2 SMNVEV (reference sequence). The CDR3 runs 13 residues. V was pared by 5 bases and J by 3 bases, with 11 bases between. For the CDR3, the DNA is TGTGCCAGCAGTCCGCGTCCAGACTACGAGCAGTACTTC. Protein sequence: CASSPRPDYEQYF.

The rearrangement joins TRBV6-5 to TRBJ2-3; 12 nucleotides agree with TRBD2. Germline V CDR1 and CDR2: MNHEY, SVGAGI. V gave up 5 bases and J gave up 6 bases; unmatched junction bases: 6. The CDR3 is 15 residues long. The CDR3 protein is CASSRTSGAQDTQYF. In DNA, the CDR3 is TGTGCCAGCAGTCGGACTAGCGGGGCACAGGATACGCAGTATTTT.

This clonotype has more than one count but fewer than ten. This CDR3 reads CASSQTSGVYNEQFF. The CDR3 bases are TGCGCCAGCAGCCAAACTAGCGGGGTTTACAATGAGCAGTTCTTC. The rearrangement links TRBV5-1 to TRBJ2-1; 10 positions agree with TRBD2. The CDR3 consists of 15 residues. Germline-derived CDR1 and CDR2 are SGHRS and YFSETQ. The J segment lost 4 bases and the V segment lost 4 bases, leaving 5 bases of the junction unmatched.

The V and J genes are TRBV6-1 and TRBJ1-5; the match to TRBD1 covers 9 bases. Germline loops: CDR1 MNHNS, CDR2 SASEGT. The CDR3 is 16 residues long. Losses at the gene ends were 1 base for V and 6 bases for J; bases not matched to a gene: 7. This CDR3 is CASSEVWTGVSQPQHF. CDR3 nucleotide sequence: TGTGCCAGCAGTGAAGTTTGGACAGGGGTCTCTCAGCCCCAGCATTTT.

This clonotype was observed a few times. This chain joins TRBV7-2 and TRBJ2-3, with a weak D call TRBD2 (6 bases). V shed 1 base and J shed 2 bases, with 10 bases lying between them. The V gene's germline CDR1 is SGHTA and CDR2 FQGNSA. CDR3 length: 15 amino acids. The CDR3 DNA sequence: TGTGCCAGCAGCTTAGGCGGGGTACTCACAGATACGCAGTATTTT. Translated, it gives CASSLGGVLTDTQYF.

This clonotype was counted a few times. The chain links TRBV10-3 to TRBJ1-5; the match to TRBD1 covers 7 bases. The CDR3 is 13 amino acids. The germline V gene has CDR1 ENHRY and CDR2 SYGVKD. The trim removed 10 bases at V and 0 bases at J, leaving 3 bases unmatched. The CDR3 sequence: CATTGDSNQPQHF. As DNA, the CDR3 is TGTGCCACCACAGGGGATAGCAATCAGCCCCAGCATTTT.

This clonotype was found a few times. CDR3: CASSTKSGLEQFF. The CDR3 coding sequence is TGTGCCAGCAGCACCAAGTCGGGGCTTGAGCAGTTCTTC. This chain joins TRBV7-9 and TRBJ2-1; TRBD1 or TRBD2 may be the D gene (5 bases each). CDR1 SEHNR and CDR2 FQNEAQ come from the germline V gene (reference sequence). The CDR3 is 13 amino acids. Trimming took off 5 bases at V and 9 bases at J, with 14 bases between the two ends.

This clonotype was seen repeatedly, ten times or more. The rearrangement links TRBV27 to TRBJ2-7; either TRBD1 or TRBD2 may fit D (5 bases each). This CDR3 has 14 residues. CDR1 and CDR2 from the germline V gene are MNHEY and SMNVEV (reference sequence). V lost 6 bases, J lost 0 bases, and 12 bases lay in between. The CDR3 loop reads CASSFSGASYEQYF. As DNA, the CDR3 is TGTGCCAGCAGCTTCTCCGGGGCCTCCTACGAGCAGTACTTC.

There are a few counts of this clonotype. CDR3 protein: CASSQDSQGTEAFF. CDR3 nucleotides: TGTGCCAGCAGCCAAGATTCACAGGGTACTGAAGCTTTCTTT. The rearrangement uses TRBV14 and TRBJ1-1, with D possibly being TRBD1 (6 bases). The CDR3 loop spans 14 amino acids. CDR1 is SGHDN and CDR2 is FVKESK in the germline V gene. V dropped 0 bases and J dropped 5 bases, with 10 bases sitting between them.

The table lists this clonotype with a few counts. The DNA of the CDR3 is TGTGCCTGGAGCCTAGGGACAGGGGTGAATGAGCAGTTCTTC. Amino acids: CAWSLGTGVNEQFF. The chain combines TRBV30 with TRBJ2-1; 10 nucleotides align to TRBD1. Germline CDR1 GTSNPN, CDR2 SVGIG (reference sequence). The CDR3 totals 14 residues. The J segment lost 7 bases and the V segment lost 3 bases, leaving 6 bases of the junction unmatched.

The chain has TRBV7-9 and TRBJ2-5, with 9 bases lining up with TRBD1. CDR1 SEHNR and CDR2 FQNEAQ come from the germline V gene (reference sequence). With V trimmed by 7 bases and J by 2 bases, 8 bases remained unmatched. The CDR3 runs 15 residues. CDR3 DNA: TGTGCCAGCATCCCAGGGACAGGGAATCAAGAGACCCAGTACTTC. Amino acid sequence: CASIPGTGNQETQYF. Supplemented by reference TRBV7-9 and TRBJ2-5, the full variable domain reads DTGVSQNPRHKITKRGQNVTFRCDPISEHNRLYWYRQTLGQGPEFLTYFQNEAQLEKSRLLSDRFSAERPKGSFSTLEIQRTEQGDSAMYLCASIPGTGNQETQYFGPGTRLLVL.

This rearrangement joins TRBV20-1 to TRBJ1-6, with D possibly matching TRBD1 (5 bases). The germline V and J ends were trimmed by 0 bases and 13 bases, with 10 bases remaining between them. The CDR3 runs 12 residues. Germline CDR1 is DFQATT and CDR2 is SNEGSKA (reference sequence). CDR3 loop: CSARDRAGPLHF. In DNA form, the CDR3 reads TGCAGTGCTAGAGATCGGGCAGGGCCCCTCCACTTT.

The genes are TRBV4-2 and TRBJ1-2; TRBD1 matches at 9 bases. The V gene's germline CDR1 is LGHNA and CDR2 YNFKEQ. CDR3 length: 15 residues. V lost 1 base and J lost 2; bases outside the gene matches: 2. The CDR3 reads CASSQGTGVNYGYTF. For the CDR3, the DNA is TGTGCCAGCAGCCAAGGGACAGGGGTCAACTATGGCTACACCTTC.

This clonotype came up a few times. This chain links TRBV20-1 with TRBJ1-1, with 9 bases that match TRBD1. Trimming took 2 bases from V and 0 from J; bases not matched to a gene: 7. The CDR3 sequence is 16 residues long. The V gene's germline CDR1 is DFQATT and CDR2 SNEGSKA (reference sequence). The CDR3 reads CSARRTGVNLNTEAFF. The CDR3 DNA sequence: TGCAGTGCTAGACGGACAGGGGTCAATTTGAACACTGAAGCTTTCTTT.

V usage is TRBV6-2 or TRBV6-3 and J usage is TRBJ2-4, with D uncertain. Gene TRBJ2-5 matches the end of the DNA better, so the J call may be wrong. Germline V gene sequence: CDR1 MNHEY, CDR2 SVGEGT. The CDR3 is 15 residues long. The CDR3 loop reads CASSPIVDVGKTQYF. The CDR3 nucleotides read TGTGCCAGCAGTCCCATCGTAGATGTCGGAAAGACCCAGTACTTC.

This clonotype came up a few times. This chain's CDR3 is CASSYSSVEIYEQYF. The DNA for the CDR3 is TGTGCCAGCAGTTACTCGTCGGTGGAGATCTACGAGCAGTACTTC. This chain joins TRBV6-2 or TRBV6-3 and TRBJ2-7; D is ambiguous. The germline gives CDR1 MNHEY, CDR2 SVGEGT. The CDR3 spans 15 residues. Trimming removed 0 bases at V and 3 bases at J, with 12 bases between.

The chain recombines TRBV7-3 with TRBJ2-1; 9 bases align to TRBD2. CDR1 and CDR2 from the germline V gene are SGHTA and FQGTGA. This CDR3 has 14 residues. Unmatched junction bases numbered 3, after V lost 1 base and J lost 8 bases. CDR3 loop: CASSLSGGADEQFF. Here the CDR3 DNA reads TGTGCCAGCAGCTTAAGCGGGGGGGCCGATGAGCAGTTCTTC.

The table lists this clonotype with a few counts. CDR3 amino acids: CASSPPGTSPNSYEQYF. Here the CDR3 DNA reads TGTGCCAGCTCACCACCCGGGACGTCACCGAATTCCTACGAGCAGTACTTC. This chain links TRBV18 with TRBJ2-7; D could derive from TRBD1 or TRBD2 (5 bases each). This CDR3 is 17 amino acids long. Germline assignment: CDR1 KGHSH and CDR2 LQKENI. V lost 0 bases to trimming and J lost 1 base, with 16 bases between them. Full variable domain (rest looked up from reference TRBV18 and TRBJ2-7): NAGVMQNPRHLVRRRGQEARLRCSPMKGHSHVYWYRQLPEEGLKFMVYLQKENIIDESGMPKERFSAEFPKEGPSILRIQQVVRGDSAAYFCASSPPGTSPNSYEQYFGPGTRLTVT.

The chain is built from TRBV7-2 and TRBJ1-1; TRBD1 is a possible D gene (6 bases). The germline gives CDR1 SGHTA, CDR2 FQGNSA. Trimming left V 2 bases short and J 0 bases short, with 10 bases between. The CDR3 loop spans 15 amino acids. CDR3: CASSLWGALNTEAFF. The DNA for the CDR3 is TGTGCCAGCAGCTTATGGGGGGCACTGAACACTGAAGCTTTCTTT.

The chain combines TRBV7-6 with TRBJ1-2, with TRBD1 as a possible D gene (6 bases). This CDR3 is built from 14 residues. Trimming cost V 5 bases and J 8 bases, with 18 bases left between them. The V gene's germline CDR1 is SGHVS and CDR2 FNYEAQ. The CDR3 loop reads CASSPLTGDKGYTF. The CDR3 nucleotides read TGTGCCAGCAGCCCGCTTACTGGGGACAAGGGCTACACCTTC.

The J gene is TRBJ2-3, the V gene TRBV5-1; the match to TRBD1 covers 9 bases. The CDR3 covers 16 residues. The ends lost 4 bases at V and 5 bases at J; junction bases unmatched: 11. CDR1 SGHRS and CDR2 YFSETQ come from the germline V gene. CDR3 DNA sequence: TGCGCCAGCAGCAAAAGCACAGGGGGCTTTCAAGATACGCAGTATTTT. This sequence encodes CASSKSTGGFQDTQYF. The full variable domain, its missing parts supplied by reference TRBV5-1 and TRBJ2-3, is KAGVTQTPRYLIKTRGQQVTLSCSPISGHRSVSWYQQTPGQGLQFLFEYFSETQRNKGNFPGRFSGRQFSNSRSEMNVSTLELGDSALYLCASSKSTGGFQDTQYFGPGTRLTVL.

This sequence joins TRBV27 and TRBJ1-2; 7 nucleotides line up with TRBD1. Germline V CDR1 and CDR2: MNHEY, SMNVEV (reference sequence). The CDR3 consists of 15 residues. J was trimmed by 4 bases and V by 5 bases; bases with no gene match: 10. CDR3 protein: CASSPYRDSPYGYTF. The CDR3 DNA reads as TGTGCCAGCAGTCCCTACAGGGACAGTCCCTATGGCTACACCTTC.

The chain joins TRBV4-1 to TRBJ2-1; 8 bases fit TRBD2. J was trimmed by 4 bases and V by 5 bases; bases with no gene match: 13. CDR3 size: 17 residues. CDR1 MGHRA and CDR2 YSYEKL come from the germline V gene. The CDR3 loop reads CASSFPRTGGSYNEQFF. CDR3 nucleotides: TGCGCCAGCAGCTTCCCCCGTACGGGGGGGTCTTACAATGAGCAGTTCTTC.

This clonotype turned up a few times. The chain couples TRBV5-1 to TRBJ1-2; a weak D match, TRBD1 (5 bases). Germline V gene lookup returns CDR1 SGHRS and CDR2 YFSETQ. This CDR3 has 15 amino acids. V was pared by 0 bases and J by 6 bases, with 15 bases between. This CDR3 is CASSLGQGGNDGYTF. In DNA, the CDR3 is TGCGCCAGCAGCTTGGGGCAGGGAGGCAACGATGGCTACACCTTC.

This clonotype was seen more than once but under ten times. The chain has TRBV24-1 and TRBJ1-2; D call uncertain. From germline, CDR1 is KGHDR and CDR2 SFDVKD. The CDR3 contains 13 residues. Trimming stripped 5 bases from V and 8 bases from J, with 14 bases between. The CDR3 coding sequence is TGTGCCACCAGTGTCGAGGGCGGTGGCGGCTACACCTTC. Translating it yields CATSVEGGGGYTF.

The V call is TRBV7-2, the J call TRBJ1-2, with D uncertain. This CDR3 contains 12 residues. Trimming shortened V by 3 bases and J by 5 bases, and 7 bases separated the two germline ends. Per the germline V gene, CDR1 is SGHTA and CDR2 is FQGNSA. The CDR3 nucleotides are TGTGCCAGCAGCTTTGACCTATATGGCTACACCTTC. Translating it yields CASSFDLYGYTF.